This TCR beta chain was found in a study of shared clonotypes between healthy human individuals. Approximately 100 million PBMCs served as the genomic DNA source for unsorted samples. General study findings and limits: Investigators collected only blood, and repertoires in tissues likely differ.

As regards this clone: Its target is not known.

Investigators spread the genomic DNA of each subset evenly over several immunoSEQ plates. Study processing details: Junction-only sequences produced by ImmunoSEQ had no quality scores, so filtering differed. Sequencing used immunoSEQ multiplex PCR; TCRdb keeps in-frame clones, though not all of them. For V, J and clone size, that table is used; D and trimming come from the DNA. Counted here are fewer than 600,000 clones, around 80% occurring once; the ten biggest clones make up around 12%. The CDR3 has 15 amino acids. Trimming shortened V by 0 bases and J by 5 bases, and 14 bases separated the two germline ends. Germline V gives CDR1 SGHRS, CDR2 YFSETQ.

The sequenced sample consisted of PBMCs. The V call is TRBV5-1, the J call TRBJ1-2; D perhaps matches TRBD1 (5 bases). This clonotype was sampled from a woman aged 40-49 years in good health. Some clones in this sample may be carry-over from other donors' samples. CDR3 residues: CASSLGHRRGYGYTF. In nucleotides, the CDR3 is TGCGCCAGCAGCTTGGGGCACAGGAGAGGGTATGGCTACACCTTC. Full variable domain (missing parts from reference TRBV5-1 and TRBJ1-2): KAGVTQTPRYLIKTRGQQVTLSCSPISGHRSVSWYQQTPGQGLQFLFEYFSETQRNKGNFPGRFSGRQFSNSRSEMNVSTLELGDSALYLCASSLGHRRGYGYTFGSGTRLTVV.